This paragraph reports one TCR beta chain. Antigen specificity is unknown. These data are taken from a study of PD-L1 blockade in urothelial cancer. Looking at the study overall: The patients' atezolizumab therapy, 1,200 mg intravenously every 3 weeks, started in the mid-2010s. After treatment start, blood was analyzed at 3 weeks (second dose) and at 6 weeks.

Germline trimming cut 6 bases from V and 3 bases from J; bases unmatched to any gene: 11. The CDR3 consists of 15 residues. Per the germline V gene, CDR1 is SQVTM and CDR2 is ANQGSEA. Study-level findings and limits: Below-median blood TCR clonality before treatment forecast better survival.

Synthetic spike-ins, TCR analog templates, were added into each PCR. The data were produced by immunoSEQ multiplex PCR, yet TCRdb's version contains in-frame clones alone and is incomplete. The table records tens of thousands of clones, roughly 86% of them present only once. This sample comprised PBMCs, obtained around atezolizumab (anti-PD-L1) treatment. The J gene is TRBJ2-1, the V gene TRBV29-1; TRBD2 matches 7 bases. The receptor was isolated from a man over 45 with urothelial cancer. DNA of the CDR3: TGCAGCGTCACCGGGGCTAGCGGAATCTACAATGAGCAGTTCTTC. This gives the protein CSVTGASGIYNEQFF.